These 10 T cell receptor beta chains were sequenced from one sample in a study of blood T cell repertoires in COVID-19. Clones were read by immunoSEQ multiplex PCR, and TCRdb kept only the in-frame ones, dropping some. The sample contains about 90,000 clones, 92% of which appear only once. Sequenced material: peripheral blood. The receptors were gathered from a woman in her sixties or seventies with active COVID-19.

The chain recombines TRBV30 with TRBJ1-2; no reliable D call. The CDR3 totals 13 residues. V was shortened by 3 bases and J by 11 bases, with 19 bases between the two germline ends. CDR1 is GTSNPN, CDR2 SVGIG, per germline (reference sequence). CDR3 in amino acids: CAWRAPGGLEYTF. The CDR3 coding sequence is TGTGCCTGGAGGGCCCCGGGCGGGCTAGAGTACACCTTC.

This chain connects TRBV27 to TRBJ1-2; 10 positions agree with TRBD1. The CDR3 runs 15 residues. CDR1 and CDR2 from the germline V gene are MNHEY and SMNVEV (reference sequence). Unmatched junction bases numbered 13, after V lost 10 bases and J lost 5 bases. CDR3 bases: TGTGCCACCTTAAATATCGTGGACAGGGGGTATGGCTACACCTTC. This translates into CATLNIVDRGYGYTF.

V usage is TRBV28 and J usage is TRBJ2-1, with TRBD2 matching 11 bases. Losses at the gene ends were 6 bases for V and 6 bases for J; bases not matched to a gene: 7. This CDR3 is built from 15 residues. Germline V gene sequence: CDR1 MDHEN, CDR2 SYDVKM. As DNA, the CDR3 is TGTGCCAGCAGACGTAGCGGGAGGGCCAGCAATGAGCAGTTCTTC. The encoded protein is CASRRSGRASNEQFF.

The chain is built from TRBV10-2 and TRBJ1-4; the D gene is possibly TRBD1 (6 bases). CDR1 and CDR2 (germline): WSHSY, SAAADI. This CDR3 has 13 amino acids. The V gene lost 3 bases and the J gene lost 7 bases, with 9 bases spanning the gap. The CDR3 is CASSDRGGEKLFF. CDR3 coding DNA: TGCGCCAGCAGTGACAGGGGTGGTGAAAAACTGTTTTTT.

Here the CDR3 reads CASRRTSGRYNEQFF. The CDR3 nucleotides read TGTGCCAGCAGACGGACTAGCGGGAGATACAATGAGCAGTTCTTC. The chain couples TRBV6-5 to TRBJ2-1; 13 bases are shared with TRBD2. This CDR3 spans 15 amino acids. Trimming removed 6 bases from V and 4 bases from J; junction bases left unmatched: 3. Germline-derived CDR1 and CDR2 are MNHEY and SVGAGI.

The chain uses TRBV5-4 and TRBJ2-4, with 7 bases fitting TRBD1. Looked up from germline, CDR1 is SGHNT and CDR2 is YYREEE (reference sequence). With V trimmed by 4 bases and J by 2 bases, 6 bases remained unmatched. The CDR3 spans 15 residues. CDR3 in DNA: TGTGCCAGCAGCCTCTCGACAGGGACCAAAAACATTCAGTACTTC. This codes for CASSLSTGTKNIQYF.

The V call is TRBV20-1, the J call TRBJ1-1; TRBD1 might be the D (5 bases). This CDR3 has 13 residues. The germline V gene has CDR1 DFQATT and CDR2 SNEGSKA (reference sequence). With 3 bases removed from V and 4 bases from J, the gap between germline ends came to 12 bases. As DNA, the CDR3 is TGCAGTGCTAGTCCACCTCAGGGCACTGAAGCTTTCTTT. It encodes CSASPPQGTEAFF.

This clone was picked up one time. The CDR3 DNA reads TGTGCCTGGAGTGTCGGTCGGGAGGCCAAAAACATTCAGTACTTC. Translated: CAWSVGREAKNIQYF. The chain links TRBV30 to TRBJ2-4, with D tentatively TRBD2 (6 bases). In germline, CDR1 is GTSNPN, CDR2 SVGIG (reference sequence). Deletions cut 0 bases from V and 1 base from J, with 10 bases between. The CDR3 is 15 amino acids.

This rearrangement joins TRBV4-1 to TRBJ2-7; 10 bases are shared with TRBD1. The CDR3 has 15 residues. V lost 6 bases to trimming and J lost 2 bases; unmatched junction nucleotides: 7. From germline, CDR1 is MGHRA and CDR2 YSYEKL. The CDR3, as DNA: TGCGCCAGCAGGGTCGGGACAGGGGCTCCCTACGAGCAGTACTTC. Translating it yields CASRVGTGAPYEQYF.

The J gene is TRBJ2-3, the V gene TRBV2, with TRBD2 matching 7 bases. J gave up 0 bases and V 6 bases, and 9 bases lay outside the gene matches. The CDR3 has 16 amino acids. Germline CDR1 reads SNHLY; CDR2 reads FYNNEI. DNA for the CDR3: TGTGCCAGCAGCCAGGGCAGCGGGGCTAGCACAGATACGCAGTATTTT. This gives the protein CASSQGSGASTDTQYF.